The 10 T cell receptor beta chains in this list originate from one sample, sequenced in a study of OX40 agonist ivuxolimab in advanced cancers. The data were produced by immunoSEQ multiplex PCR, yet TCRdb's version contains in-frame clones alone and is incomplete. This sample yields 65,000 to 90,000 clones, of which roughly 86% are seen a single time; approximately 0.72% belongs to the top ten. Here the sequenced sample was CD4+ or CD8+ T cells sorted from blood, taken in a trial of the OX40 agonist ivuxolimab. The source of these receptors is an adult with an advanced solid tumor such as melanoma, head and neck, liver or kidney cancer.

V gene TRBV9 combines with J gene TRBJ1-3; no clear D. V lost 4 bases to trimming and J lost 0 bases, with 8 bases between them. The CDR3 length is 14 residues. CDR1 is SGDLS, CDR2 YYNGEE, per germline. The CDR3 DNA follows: TGTGCCAGCAGCCGCGACACCTCTGGAAACACCATATATTTT. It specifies CASSRDTSGNTIYF.

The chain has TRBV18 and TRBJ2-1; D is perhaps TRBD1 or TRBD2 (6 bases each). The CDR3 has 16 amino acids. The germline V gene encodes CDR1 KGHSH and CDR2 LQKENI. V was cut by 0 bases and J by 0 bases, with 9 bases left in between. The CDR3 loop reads CASSPPEGGSYNEQFF. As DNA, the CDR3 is TGTGCCAGCTCACCACCAGAGGGGGGCTCCTACAATGAGCAGTTCTTC.

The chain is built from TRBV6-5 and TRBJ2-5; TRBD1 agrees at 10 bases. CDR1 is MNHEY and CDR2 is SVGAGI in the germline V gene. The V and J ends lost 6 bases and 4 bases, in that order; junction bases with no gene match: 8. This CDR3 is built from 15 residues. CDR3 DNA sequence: TGTGCCAGCAGCTGGGGACAGGGGATGAGAGAGACCCAGTACTTC. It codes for CASSWGQGMRETQYF.

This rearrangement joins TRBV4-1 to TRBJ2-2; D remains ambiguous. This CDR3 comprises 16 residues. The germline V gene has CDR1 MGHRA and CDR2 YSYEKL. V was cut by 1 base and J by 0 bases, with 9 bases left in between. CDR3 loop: CASSQVSGTNTGELFF. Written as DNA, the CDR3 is TGCGCCAGCAGCCAAGTCTCTGGAACGAACACCGGGGAGCTGTTTTTT.

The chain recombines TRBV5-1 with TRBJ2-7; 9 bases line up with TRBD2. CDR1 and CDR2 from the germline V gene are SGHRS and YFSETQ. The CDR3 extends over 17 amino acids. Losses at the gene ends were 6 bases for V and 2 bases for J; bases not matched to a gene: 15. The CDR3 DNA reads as TGCGCCAGCAACATACGGACGACTAGCGGAGGCCCCTACGAGCAGTACTTC. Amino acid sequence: CASNIRTTSGGPYEQYF.

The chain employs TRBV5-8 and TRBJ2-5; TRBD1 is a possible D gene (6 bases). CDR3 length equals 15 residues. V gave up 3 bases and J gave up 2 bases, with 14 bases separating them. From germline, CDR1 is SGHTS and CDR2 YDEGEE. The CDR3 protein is CASSSQGLTQETQYF. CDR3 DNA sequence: TGTGCCAGCAGCTCCCAGGGGTTAACGCAAGAGACCCAGTACTTC.

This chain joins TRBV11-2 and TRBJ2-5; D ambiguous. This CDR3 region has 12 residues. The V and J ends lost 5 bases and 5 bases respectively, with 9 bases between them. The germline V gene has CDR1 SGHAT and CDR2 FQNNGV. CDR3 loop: CASSLPWETQYF. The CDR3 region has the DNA TGTGCCAGCAGCCTACCGTGGGAGACCCAGTACTTC.

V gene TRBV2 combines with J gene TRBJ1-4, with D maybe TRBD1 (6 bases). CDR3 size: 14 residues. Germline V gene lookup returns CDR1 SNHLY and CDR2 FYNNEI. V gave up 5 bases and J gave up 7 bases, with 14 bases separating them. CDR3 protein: CASSRGGFGEKLFF. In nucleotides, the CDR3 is TGTGCCAGCAGTCGAGGGGGGTTTGGTGAAAAACTGTTTTTT.

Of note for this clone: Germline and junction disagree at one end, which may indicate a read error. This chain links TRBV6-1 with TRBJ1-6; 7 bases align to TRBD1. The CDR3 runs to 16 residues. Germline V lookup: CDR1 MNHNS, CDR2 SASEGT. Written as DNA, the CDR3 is TGTGCCATCAGTGAGTCCGGGACAGACTATAATTCACCCCTCCACTTT. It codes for CAISESGTDYNSPLHF.

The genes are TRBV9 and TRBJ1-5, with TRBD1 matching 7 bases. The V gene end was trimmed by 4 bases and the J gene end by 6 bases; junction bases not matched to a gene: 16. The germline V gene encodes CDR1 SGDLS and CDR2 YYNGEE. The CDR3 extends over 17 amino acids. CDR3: CASSPGDRAREGQPQHF. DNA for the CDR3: TGTGCCAGCAGCCCCGGGGACAGAGCAAGAGAAGGTCAGCCCCAGCATTTT.